What follows are 11 T cell receptor beta chains derived from one specimen sequenced in a study of regulatory T cells in long-lasting Graves disease. As for time point: persistent/refractory GD, antithyroid drugs over 5 years with positive TRAb. Preparation of the TCR library used RNA extracted from PBMCs. Construction of TCR beta libraries relied on iRepertoire HTBI primers and on Arm-PCR targeting CDR3 regions. Using its own MiXCR run on the multiplex PCR reads, TCRdb lists one record per CDR3 protein. There are approximately 400,000 distinct CDR3 sequences in the sample; about 25% occur only once, and 26% lies in the top ten. The sample was peripheral blood mononuclear cells (PBMCs), taken when the disease was refractory, from a patient treated with antithyroid drugs. These receptors originate from a female donor with Graves disease.

This clonotype was found many times. The chain combines TRBV20-1 with TRBJ1-4, with 9 bases that match TRBD1. Trimming at V came to 3 bases and at J to 8 bases, leaving 13 bases not matched to a gene. The CDR3 has 16 residues. CDR1 is DFQATT, CDR2 SNEGSKA, per germline (reference sequence). CDR3 coding DNA: TGCAGTGCTAGTCTTCGAACAGGGGGCTCGGAGGAAAAACTGTTTTTT. Translated: CSASLRTGGSEEKLFF.

The chain combines TRBV10-3 with TRBJ2-7; tentative D call: TRBD2 (6 bases). CDR3 length: 13 amino acids. The V gene lost 7 bases and the J gene lost 5 bases, with 15 bases spanning the gap. The germline V gene has CDR1 ENHRY and CDR2 SYGVKD. CDR3: CAITRGEGNEQYF. CDR3 bases: TGTGCCATCACGCGGGGCGAGGGAAACGAGCAGTACTTC.

This sequence joins TRBV7-3 and TRBJ1-1; D is unresolved. The CDR3 sequence is 13 residues long. Germline V gene sequence: CDR1 SGHTA, CDR2 FQGTGA. Between the trimmed V and J ends, which lost 5 bases and 5 bases, there was a span of 12 bases. CDR3 in amino acids: CASSGSRGTEAFF. The DNA for the CDR3 is TGTGCCAGCAGCGGTTCTAGAGGGACTGAAGCTTTCTTT. Looking up the rest from reference TRBV7-3 and TRBJ1-1 gives the full variable domain: GAGVSQTPSNKVTEKGKYVELRCDPISGHTALYWYRQSLGQGPEFLIYFQGTGAADDSGLPNDRFFAVRPEGSVSTLKIQRTERGDSAVYLCASSGSRGTEAFFGQGTRLTVV.

This clonotype was picked up many times. The genes are TRBV2 and TRBJ1-1, with 7 bases that match TRBD1. The ends lost 7 bases at V and 1 base at J; junction bases unmatched: 3. This CDR3 spans 13 amino acids. Looked up from germline, CDR1 is SNHLY and CDR2 is FYNNEI. CDR3 bases: TGTGCCAGCATGGGGACAGAGAACACTGAAGCTTTCTTT. Residues: CASMGTENTEAFF.

This clonotype was counted a few times. The V and J genes are TRBV7-2 and TRBJ2-7; unclear D gene. The V gene lost 5 bases and the J gene lost 0 bases, with 8 bases spanning the gap. The CDR3 loop spans 13 amino acids. Germline V gene data show CDR1 as SGHTA and CDR2 as FQGNSA. CDR3 loop: CASSKGTSYEQYF. The CDR3 region has the DNA TGTGCCAGCAGCAAGGGCACCTCCTACGAGCAGTACTTC.

The V call is TRBV20-1, the J call TRBJ2-5, with D uncertain. The CDR3 length is 16 residues. Trimming left V 3 bases short and J 2 bases short, with 19 bases between. Germline V gives CDR1 DFQATT, CDR2 SNEGSKA (reference sequence). DNA for the CDR3: TGCAGTGCTAGTCCGGCCGGCGGCAGACCACAAGAGACCCAGTACTTC. This gives the protein CSASPAGGRPQETQYF.

Notes on this clonotype: A single base is all that separates this from a far larger clone, so a read error is likely. This sequence joins TRBV24-1 and TRBJ2-2; 8 nucleotides agree with TRBD1. J was trimmed by 1 base and V by 2 bases; bases with no gene match: 2. The CDR3 sequence is 16 residues long. Looked up from germline, CDR1 is KGHDR and CDR2 is SFDVKD. The CDR3 DNA reads TGTGCCACCAGTGATTCCGGGACAGGGAACACCGGGGAGCTGTTTTTT. This sequence encodes CATSDSGTGNTGELFF.

This clonotype was detected only once. The chain has TRBV29-1 and TRBJ1-2; 9 nucleotides line up with TRBD1. V lost 7 bases, J lost 10 bases, and 10 bases stayed unmatched. The CDR3 has 12 residues. Germline loops: CDR1 SQVTM, CDR2 ANQGSEA. The CDR3 spells CSGGQGGDDYTF. The CDR3 DNA reads as TGCAGCGGGGGACAGGGTGGCGATGACTACACCTTC.

The table lists this clonotype with many counts. V usage is TRBV12-3 or TRBV12-4 and J usage is TRBJ1-1, with 7 bases lining up with TRBD1. The trim removed 6 bases at V and 6 bases at J, leaving 7 bases unmatched. The length of the CDR3 is 13 residues. The CDR3 loop is CASSLGQAAEAFF. The CDR3 region has the DNA TGTGCCAGCAGCCTCGGACAGGCCGCTGAAGCTTTCTTT.

This clonotype was seen repeatedly, ten times or more. The chain employs TRBV24-1 and TRBJ2-5; 8 bases agree with TRBD1. The V gene end was trimmed by 5 bases and the J gene end by 1 base; junction bases not matched to a gene: 5. Germline CDR1 reads KGHDR; CDR2 reads SFDVKD. The CDR3 is made up of 15 amino acids. The CDR3: CATSVPDRGQETQYF. The CDR3, as DNA: TGTGCCACCAGTGTCCCCGACAGGGGCCAAGAGACCCAGTACTTC.

The chain joins TRBV2 to TRBJ2-7; 10 bases match TRBD2. The J call is uncertain, as TRBJ2-1 better fits the DNA end. The V gene's germline CDR1 is SNHLY and CDR2 FYNNEI. This CDR3 comprises 16 residues. The CDR3 loop reads CASSDHPLAGEVVQFF. The CDR3 region has the DNA TGTGCCAGCAGTGATCATCCGCTAGCGGGAGAGGTTGTGCAGTTCTTC.